The 29 T cell receptor beta chains below come from one sample, sequenced in a study of T cells in Graves' hyperthyroidism and ophthalmopathy. Amplification targeted TCR beta CDR3 regions from RNA transcripts. HTBI primers were the set used in a first-round RT-PCR of the TCR CDR3. TCRdb reprocessed the multiplex PCR reads via MiXCR and lists one record per CDR3 protein. This table has around 620,000 distinct CDR3 sequences, 46% appearing once. Sequencing was done on a sample of peripheral blood or thyroid tissue (not recorded which). The source of these receptors is an adult woman with Graves' disease, either hyperthyroidism or ophthalmopathy (not recorded which).

The V call is TRBV25-1, the J call TRBJ2-6; 9 nucleotides align to TRBD1. CDR3 size: 17 residues. Germline V gene lookup returns CDR1 MGHDK and CDR2 SYGVNS. Trimming removed 8 bases from V and 0 bases from J; junction bases left unmatched: 8. The DNA for the CDR3 is TGTGCCAGCTGCCGGGACAGGGTTTGCTCTGGGGCCAACGTCCTGACTTTC. This encodes CASCRDRVCSGANVLTF. The variable domain in full, with the rest retrieved from reference TRBV25-1 and TRBJ2-6, is EADIYQTPRYLVIGTGKKITLECSQTMGHDKMYWYQQDPGMELHLIHYSYGVNSTEKGDLSSESTVSRIRTEHFPLTLESARPSHTSQYLCASCRDRVCSGANVLTFGAGSRLTVL.

This clonotype has ten or more counts. V is TRBV12-3 or TRBV12-4 and J is TRBJ2-5, with D perhaps matching TRBD2 (6 bases). The CDR3 extends over 14 amino acids. Between the trimmed V and J ends, which lost 5 bases and 5 bases, there was a span of 15 bases. Here the CDR3 reads CASSAGGRSETQYF. The CDR3 region has the DNA TGTGCCAGCAGTGCTGGGGGGAGATCGGAGACCCAGTACTTC.

A single count supports this clonotype. The chain has TRBV2 and TRBJ2-5, with TRBD2 identical over 7 bases. CDR3 length equals 13 residues. Germline V gene sequence: CDR1 SNHLY, CDR2 FYNNEI. V trimming: 5 bases; J trimming: 7 bases; junction bases outside the gene matches: 7. The CDR3 DNA reads TGTGCCAGCAGTACGACTAGCTTTGGGACCCAGTACTTC. It specifies CASSTTSFGTQYF.

The chain joins TRBV20-1 to TRBJ2-5, with D perhaps matching TRBD1 (5 bases). V lost 3 bases and J lost 0, with 14 bases in between. Germline V gene data show CDR1 as DFQATT and CDR2 as SNEGSKA (reference sequence). The CDR3 consists of 15 residues. The DNA for the CDR3 is TGCAGTGCTAGTTCGGCAGGGCAGTACCAAGAGACCCAGTACTTC. It translates to CSASSAGQYQETQYF.

The chain has TRBV2 and TRBJ1-1, with 7 bases fitting TRBD1. Germline CDR1 SNHLY, CDR2 FYNNEI. This CDR3 has 15 amino acids. V gave up 5 bases and J gave up 1 base; unmatched junction bases: 7. CDR3 sequence (DNA): TGTGCCAGCAGTCTACAGGGGAATGGGAACACTGAAGCTTTCTTT. It codes for CASSLQGNGNTEAFF.

The chain employs TRBV2 and TRBJ2-3, with 13 bases fitting TRBD2. V dropped 6 bases and J dropped 6; count of bases not matched to a gene: 3. Per germline, CDR1 SNHLY and CDR2 FYNNEI. This CDR3 region has 14 residues. DNA of the CDR3: TGTGCCAGCAGGGAGACTAGCGGGAGGGATACGCAGTATTTT. Protein: CASRETSGRDTQYF.

Details on this clonotype: One end of the junction fails to match germline, which may point to a read error. V and J are TRBV20-1 and TRBJ2-7, with D perhaps given as TRBD1 or TRBD2 (6 bases each). CDR1 DFQATT and CDR2 SNEGSKA come from the germline V gene (reference sequence). CDR3 length equals 9 residues. The CDR3 spells CSAGEAGDF. As DNA, the CDR3 is TGCAGTGCTGGGGAGGCAGGGGACTTC.

This clonotype was seen ten or more times. The chain links TRBV18 to TRBJ2-7; possibly TRBD1 for D (5 bases). The germline V gene has CDR1 KGHSH and CDR2 LQKENI. The V gene lost 2 bases and the J gene lost 3 bases, with 8 bases spanning the gap. The CDR3 spans 13 residues. The CDR3 nucleotides are TGTGCCAGCTCACCAGGGGCGAACTACGAGCAGTACTTC. Protein product: CASSPGANYEQYF.

The V and J genes are TRBV20-1 and TRBJ2-5, with TRBD1 matching 7 bases. Germline V gene data show CDR1 as DFQATT and CDR2 as SNEGSKA (reference sequence). Trimming took 3 bases from V and 9 from J; bases not matched to a gene: 10. The CDR3 is made up of 13 amino acids. Here the CDR3 DNA reads TGCAGTGCTAGTGCCGACAGGGACCAGCCCCAGTACTTC. Translated: CSASADRDQPQYF.

The table lists this clonotype with many counts. The chain uses TRBV27 and TRBJ1-5; D remains unclear. CDR3 length: 13 amino acids. Germline V gives CDR1 MNHEY, CDR2 SMNVEV (reference sequence). V lost 4 bases to trimming and J lost 7 bases, with 11 bases between them. CDR3 bases: TGTGCCAGCAGTTGGGTTGGTGGACAGCCCCAGCATTTT. Protein: CASSWVGGQPQHF.

This clonotype was found many times. This chain connects TRBV2 to TRBJ1-1; 7 nucleotides line up with TRBD1. Germline CDR1 SNHLY, CDR2 FYNNEI. The V segment lost 5 bases and the J segment 5 bases; nucleotides outside the gene matches: 8. This CDR3 spans 14 amino acids. The CDR3: CASSPRTQGTEAFF. DNA of the CDR3: TGTGCCAGCAGTCCCCGGACACAGGGGACTGAAGCTTTCTTT.

This clonotype was observed many times. The chain uses TRBV2 and TRBJ1-1; 7 positions agree with TRBD1. The V gene end was trimmed by 4 bases and the J gene end by 5 bases; junction bases not matched to a gene: 7. The CDR3 consists of 14 residues. Germline loops: CDR1 SNHLY, CDR2 FYNNEI. CDR3 coding DNA: TGTGCCAGCAGTGTGACAGGGAAAAGTACTGAAGCTTTCTTT. This sequence encodes CASSVTGKSTEAFF.

The V and J genes are TRBV20-1 and TRBJ2-7, with D hard to call. This CDR3 comprises 14 residues. Between the trimmed V and J ends, which lost 2 bases and 2 bases, there was a span of 13 bases. CDR1 and CDR2 from the germline V gene are DFQATT and SNEGSKA (reference sequence). Here the CDR3 reads CSARKGQSAYEQYF. In DNA, the CDR3 is TGCAGTGCTAGAAAGGGCCAGAGCGCCTACGAGCAGTACTTC.

This chain joins TRBV7-9 and TRBJ1-4, with D tentatively TRBD1 (5 bases). The CDR3 extends over 13 amino acids. V lost 5 bases and J 7 bases, leaving 11 bases between the germline ends. CDR1 is SEHNR, CDR2 FQNEAQ, per germline (reference sequence). The CDR3 spells CASSKTDTEKLFF. Written as DNA, the CDR3 is TGTGCCAGCAGCAAGACAGATACTGAAAAACTGTTTTTT.

About this clonotype itself: Germline and junction disagree at one end, which may indicate a read error. V is TRBV25-1 and J is TRBJ1-6; D is ambiguous. Looked up from germline, CDR1 is MGHDK and CDR2 is SYGVNS. The CDR3 contains 18 residues. The chain's CDR3 is CASSGTTTAFLSNSPPHF. CDR3 coding DNA: TGTGCCAGCAGTGGGACGACGACCGCCTTTCTTTCTAATTCACCCCCCCACTTT. The full variable domain, in which reference TRBV25-1 and TRBJ1-6 provide the parts outside the CDR3, is EADIYQTPRYLVIGTGKKITLECSQTMGHDKMYWYQQDPGMELHLIHYSYGVNSTEKGDLSSESTVSRIRTEHFPLTLESARPSHTSQYLCASSGTTTAFLSNSPPHFGNGTRLTVT.

This clonotype was detected ten times or more. The chain combines TRBV2 with TRBJ1-5, with 8 bases lining up with TRBD1. The CDR3 extends over 16 amino acids. V shed 2 bases, J shed 2 bases, and the junction held 5 bases outside the gene matches. The germline gives CDR1 SNHLY, CDR2 FYNNEI. The CDR3 region is CASSEPGGAGNQPQHF. CDR3 nucleotides: TGTGCCAGCAGTGAACCAGGGGGCGCGGGCAATCAGCCCCAGCATTTT.

This clonotype was seen many times. This chain links TRBV20-1 with TRBJ2-2; D might be TRBD1 (6 bases). This CDR3 is built from 14 residues. The V end lost 5 bases, the J end lost 2 bases, and 12 bases lay between the germline ends. Germline CDR1 is DFQATT and CDR2 is SNEGSKA (reference sequence). The CDR3 nucleotides are TGCAGTGCTCCACAACAGGGTAACACCGGGGAGCTGTTTTTT. Its protein is CSAPQQGNTGELFF.

V is TRBV11-2 and J is TRBJ2-7; D is undetermined. The CDR3 has 13 amino acids. Trimming pared 6 bases from V and 2 bases from J, leaving 11 bases between. Germline CDR1 reads SGHAT; CDR2 reads FQNNGV. The CDR3: CASRNQGPYEQYF. DNA for the CDR3: TGTGCCAGCAGGAATCAAGGGCCCTACGAGCAGTACTTC.

The gene calls are TRBV2 and TRBJ1-2, with no clear D. Germline V CDR1 and CDR2: SNHLY, FYNNEI. The CDR3 has 17 amino acids. V was pared by 0 bases and J by 8 bases, with 22 bases between. CDR3 bases: TGTGCCAGCAGTGAAGCCTCGGGAGGCGGGATGAAGAAAGGCTACACCTTC. Protein: CASSEASGGGMKKGYTF.

Many counts were recorded for this clonotype. This rearrangement joins TRBV6-1 to TRBJ1-1, with 10 bases fitting TRBD1. V gave up 6 bases and J gave up 6 bases; unmatched junction bases: 10. CDR3 size: 15 residues. Germline assignment: CDR1 MNHNS and CDR2 SASEGT. DNA for the CDR3: TGTGCCAGCAGGTTAGGACAGGGGGTGAGGGCTGAAGCTTTCTTT. Translation: CASRLGQGVRAEAFF.

This clonotype was seen repeatedly, ten times or more. This chain connects TRBV3-1 to TRBJ1-6; D is ambiguous. Trimming removed 1 base from V and 14 bases from J, with 12 bases in between. The CDR3 runs to 13 residues. Germline assignment: CDR1 LGHDT and CDR2 YNNKEL (reference sequence). As DNA, the CDR3 is TGTGCCAGCAGCCAAGGCGGCGAAAGGGCCCTCCACTTT. This translates into CASSQGGERALHF.

The sample holds many counts of this clonotype. The rearrangement joins TRBV7-9 to TRBJ2-2, with TRBD1 identical over 7 bases. This CDR3 comprises 19 residues. The germline V gene encodes CDR1 SEHNR and CDR2 FQNEAQ (reference sequence). Trimming cost V 3 bases and J 0 bases; bases outside gene matches: 13. CDR3 region: CASSFPGQYLTANTGELFF. The DNA for the CDR3 is TGTGCCAGCAGCTTCCCGGGACAGTATCTTACTGCGAACACCGGGGAGCTGTTTTTT. The complete variable domain, with remaining parts taken from reference TRBV7-9 and TRBJ2-2, reads DTGVSQNPRHKITKRGQNVTFRCDPISEHNRLYWYRQTLGQGPEFLTYFQNEAQLEKSRLLSDRFSAERPKGSFSTLEIQRTEQGDSAMYLCASSFPGQYLTANTGELFFGEGSRLTVL.

The chain recombines TRBV5-1 with TRBJ2-5; D uncertain. From germline, CDR1 is SGHRS and CDR2 YFSETQ. This CDR3 contains 14 residues. Between the trimmed V and J ends, which lost 4 bases and 5 bases, there was a span of 15 bases. This CDR3 is CASSPEDGRETQYF. CDR3 DNA sequence: TGCGCCAGCAGCCCCGAAGATGGCCGGGAGACCCAGTACTTC.

This chain joins TRBV20-1 and TRBJ2-5; 9 nucleotides align to TRBD2. This CDR3 region has 13 residues. Germline assignment: CDR1 DFQATT and CDR2 SNEGSKA (reference sequence). V lost 5 bases and J lost 5; bases outside the gene matches: 6. The CDR3 sequence: CSAVRGGGETQYF. The CDR3 nucleotides are TGCAGTGCTGTCCGCGGGGGGGGGGAGACCCAGTACTTC.

This clonotype appeared once. The CDR3 reads CASGASQETQYF. The CDR3 DNA sequence: TGTGCCAGCGGAGCCTCCCAAGAGACCCAGTACTTC. The rearrangement uses TRBV6-1 and TRBJ2-5; D not resolved. The germline V gene encodes CDR1 MNHNS and CDR2 SASEGT. Trimming removed 8 bases at V and 1 base at J, with 8 bases between. This CDR3 region has 12 residues.

The table lists this clonotype with many counts. This chain links TRBV7-9 with TRBJ2-5, with TRBD1 identical over 8 bases. CDR3 length equals 16 residues. Germline assignment: CDR1 SEHNR and CDR2 FQNEAQ (reference sequence). J gave up 5 bases and V 3 bases, and 11 bases lay outside the gene matches. The CDR3 DNA is TGTGCCAGCAGCTTTACCCTGACAGGGGTAGGGGAGACCCAGTACTTC. Translated: CASSFTLTGVGETQYF. Together with reference TRBV7-9 and TRBJ2-5, the CDR3 gives the full variable domain: DTGVSQNPRHKITKRGQNVTFRCDPISEHNRLYWYRQTLGQGPEFLTYFQNEAQLEKSRLLSDRFSAERPKGSFSTLEIQRTEQGDSAMYLCASSFTLTGVGETQYFGPGTRLLVL.

The chain employs TRBV19 and TRBJ2-7; 8 bases are shared with TRBD1. Trimming cost V 3 bases and J 1 base; bases outside gene matches: 8. This CDR3 has 16 amino acids. The germline CDR1 and CDR2 sequences are LNHDA and SQIVND (reference sequence). CDR3 region: CASSIRWTGPSYEQYF. The CDR3 DNA reads as TGTGCCAGTAGTATCCGATGGACAGGGCCTTCCTACGAGCAGTACTTC.

This clonotype has a single count. One junction end does not reproduce the germline sequence, and a read error may be involved. This chain connects TRBV10-2 to TRBJ1-2; 8 positions match TRBD1. The germline V gene has CDR1 WSHSY and CDR2 SAAADI. This CDR3 is built from 15 residues. CDR3 region: CASRGQGGTDYGYTF. The DNA for the CDR3 is TGTGCCAGTAGAGGACAGGGCGGAACAGACTATGGCTACACCTTC.

V usage is TRBV20-1 and J usage is TRBJ2-7, with TRBD1 as a possible D gene (6 bases). This CDR3 contains 14 residues. The V end lost 4 bases, the J end lost 6 bases, and 19 bases lay between the germline ends. The germline V gene has CDR1 DFQATT and CDR2 SNEGSKA (reference sequence). The CDR3 DNA reads TGCAGTGCTAAACTGTCCGTAACAGGGCGCGAGCAGTACTTC. It encodes CSAKLSVTGREQYF.